These 21 T cell receptor beta chains were all obtained from the same sample, sequenced in a study of blood T cell repertoires in COVID-19. Sequencing used immunoSEQ multiplex PCR; TCRdb keeps in-frame clones, though not all of them. The sample yields around 58,000 clones, 75% to 95% seen once. Sample: peripheral blood. The receptors shown here come from a human donor with active COVID-19. The donor label of this sample is uncertain.

The chain carries TRBV3-1 (or the pseudogene TRBV3-2) and TRBJ2-7; tentative D call: TRBD2 (5 bases). Germline V CDR1 and CDR2: LGHDT, YNNKEL (reference sequence). V dropped 5 bases and J dropped 5 bases, with 22 bases sitting between them. The CDR3 has 16 amino acids. CDR3 coding DNA: TGTGCCAGCAGCTCCTCTATAGCCGGAGGCCCCCACGAGCAGTACTTC. Amino acids: CASSSSIAGGPHEQYF.

This chain links TRBV7-9 with TRBJ2-1; 8 bases match TRBD2. V was pared by 1 base and J by 5 bases, with 4 bases of the junction left unmatched. The CDR3 runs to 15 residues. CDR1 is SEHNR, CDR2 FQNEAQ, per germline (reference sequence). This CDR3 reads CASSLVSGSHNEQFF. The DNA for the CDR3 is TGTGCCAGCAGCTTAGTGAGCGGGAGCCACAATGAGCAGTTCTTC. The full variable domain, with the rest looked up from reference TRBV7-9 and TRBJ2-1, is DTGVSQNPRHKITKRGQNVTFRCDPISEHNRLYWYRQTLGQGPEFLTYFQNEAQLEKSRLLSDRFSAERPKGSFSTLEIQRTEQGDSAMYLCASSLVSGSHNEQFFGPGTRLTVL.

V usage is TRBV18 and J usage is TRBJ2-6, with 7 bases aligning to TRBD1. Germline trimming cut 5 bases from V and 2 bases from J; bases unmatched to any gene: 3. CDR1 is KGHSH and CDR2 is LQKENI in the germline V gene. The CDR3 is made up of 15 amino acids. The DNA of the CDR3 is TGTGCCAGCTCATCAGGACAGGCTGGGGCCAACGTCCTGACTTTC. The encoded protein is CASSSGQAGANVLTF.

The chain links TRBV7-6 to TRBJ2-7; 11 bases are a match to TRBD1. Germline V gene lookup returns CDR1 SGHVS and CDR2 FNYEAQ. The length of the CDR3 is 17 residues. V lost 3 bases to trimming and J lost 3 bases; unmatched junction nucleotides: 10. In DNA, the CDR3 is TGTGCCAGCAGCTTCCATCCTGGGACAGGGGGGATCTACGAGCAGTACTTC. Translating gives CASSFHPGTGGIYEQYF.

The chain couples TRBV5-6 to TRBJ1-2; D not resolved. V lost 5 bases, J lost 6 bases, and 11 bases lay in between. The CDR3 has 12 amino acids. Germline V gives CDR1 SGHDT, CDR2 YYEEEE. The CDR3 protein is CASRGSPDGYTF. Written as DNA, the CDR3 is TGTGCCAGCAGGGGCAGCCCGGATGGCTACACCTTC.

The V call is TRBV12-3 or TRBV12-4, the J call TRBJ1-1; 7 bases line up with TRBD1. V trimming: 8 bases; J trimming: 5 bases; junction bases outside the gene matches: 8. The CDR3 extends over 13 amino acids. CDR3 nucleotide sequence: TGTGCCAGCGCCGAGACAGGGAGGACTGAAGCTTTCTTT. Protein: CASAETGRTEAFF.

This chain links TRBV11-2 with TRBJ1-2; 8 bases are a match to TRBD1. Germline V lookup: CDR1 SGHAT, CDR2 FQNNGV. V shed 4 bases and J 5 bases; nucleotides not matched to a gene: 6. The CDR3 has 14 residues. CDR3 nucleotide sequence: TGTGCCAGCAGCTCCAGGGGGCCCGTGTATGGCTACACCTTC. Its protein is CASSSRGPVYGYTF. Full variable domain (remainder filled in from reference TRBV11-2 and TRBJ1-2): EAGVAQSPRYKIIEKRQSVAFWCNPISGHATLYWYQQILGQGPKLLIQFQNNGVVDDSQLPKDRFSAERLKGVDSTLKIQPAKLEDSAVYLCASSSRGPVYGYTFGSGTRLTVV.

The rearrangement uses TRBV3-1 (or the pseudogene TRBV3-2) and TRBJ2-2, with 7 bases matching TRBD1. Germline V gene sequence: CDR1 LGHDT, CDR2 YNNKEL (reference sequence). The CDR3 is 14 residues long. Losses at the gene ends were 2 bases for V and 5 bases for J; bases not matched to a gene: 2. CDR3 residues: CASSQLQGTGELFF. The CDR3 coding sequence is TGTGCCAGCAGCCAACTACAGGGGACCGGGGAGCTGTTTTTT.

In its sample, this clone was seen a few times. J is TRBJ1-1 and V is TRBV18, with D possibly matching TRBD1 (5 bases). This CDR3 is built from 14 residues. V dropped 3 bases and J dropped 1 base, with 9 bases sitting between them. Germline V gene data show CDR1 as KGHSH and CDR2 as LQKENI. The CDR3 sequence: CASSPSQGNTEAFF. DNA for the CDR3: TGTGCCAGCTCACCTTCCCAGGGGAACACTGAAGCTTTCTTT.

CDR3 loop: CASSQDGQSYGYTF. The CDR3 DNA is TGTGCCAGCAGCCAAGATGGACAAAGCTATGGCTACACCTTC. The chain has TRBV4-2 and TRBJ1-2; maybe TRBD1 (5 bases). The CDR3 length is 14 residues. The V and J ends lost 0 bases and 4 bases respectively, with 9 bases between them. Germline CDR1 and CDR2: LGHNA and YNFKEQ.

The DNA of the CDR3 is TGTGCCAGCGGGGCCTCCTACAATGAGCAGTTCTTC. Its protein product is CASGASYNEQFF. The rearrangement links TRBV4-2 to TRBJ2-1, with a possible D match to TRBD1 (5 bases). The CDR3 extends over 12 amino acids. Germline assignment: CDR1 LGHNA and CDR2 YNFKEQ. Trimming cost V 8 bases and J 0 bases, with 5 bases left between them.

The V call is TRBV6-5, the J call TRBJ1-1; D unresolved. Trimming stripped 6 bases from V and 1 base from J, with 6 bases between. Looked up from germline, CDR1 is MNHEY and CDR2 is SVGAGI. This CDR3 is 12 amino acids long. CDR3 bases: TGTGCCAGCAGCAGACAGAACACTGAAGCTTTCTTT. Its protein is CASSRQNTEAFF.

The chain combines TRBV5-6 with TRBJ1-2; perhaps TRBD1 as D (6 bases). Deletions cut 4 bases from V and 3 bases from J, with 22 bases between. This CDR3 is built from 17 residues. Germline values: CDR1 SGHDT, CDR2 YYEEEE. CDR3 residues: CASSPRGGLRGDYGYTF. CDR3 in DNA: TGTGCCAGCAGCCCGCGGGGGGGCCTGCGAGGGGACTATGGCTACACCTTC.

The chain carries TRBV4-1 and TRBJ2-5; TRBD1 aligns across 7 bases. Germline trimming cut 7 bases from V and 4 bases from J; bases unmatched to any gene: 12. Germline V gene sequence: CDR1 MGHRA, CDR2 YSYEKL. This CDR3 comprises 15 residues. CDR3 nucleotides: TGCGCCAGCACCCCGACAGGGCTGGGGCGAGAGACCCAGTACTTC. Protein product: CASTPTGLGRETQYF.

This clone is a singleton in its sample. The chain links TRBV19 to TRBJ2-7, with 12 bases fitting TRBD1. Germline V lookup: CDR1 LNHDA, CDR2 SQIVND (reference sequence). V lost 5 bases to trimming and J lost 6 bases; unmatched junction nucleotides: 11. The CDR3 length is 16 residues. In nucleotides, the CDR3 is TGTGCCAGTAGTGAATACCGGGACAGGGGGCGCATCGAGCAGTACTTC. Amino acid sequence: CASSEYRDRGRIEQYF.

V and J are TRBV5-4 and TRBJ2-4; 8 bases are a match to TRBD1. The germline CDR1 and CDR2 sequences are SGHNT and YYREEE (reference sequence). V gave up 2 bases and J gave up 6 bases; unmatched junction bases: 16. There are 18 residues in the CDR3. CDR3 nucleotide sequence: TGTGCCAGCAGCTTCTCGACAGGGGCGCGTCCCTTGGTAAACATTCAGTACTTC. This encodes CASSFSTGARPLVNIQYF.

The gene calls are TRBV19 and TRBJ2-2, with 9 bases that match TRBD1. The CDR3 extends over 17 amino acids. Germline CDR1 LNHDA, CDR2 SQIVND (reference sequence). V trimming: 3 bases; J trimming: 3 bases; junction bases outside the gene matches: 8. CDR3 protein: CASSMIRDRVYTGELFF. CDR3 nucleotides: TGTGCCAGTAGTATGATCCGGGACAGGGTGTACACCGGGGAGCTGTTTTTT.

The V and J genes are TRBV9 and TRBJ2-5; 8 nucleotides match TRBD2. Germline CDR1 is SGDLS and CDR2 is YYNGEE. The CDR3 length is 16 residues. V shed 0 bases, J shed 3 bases, and the junction held 7 bases outside the gene matches. The CDR3 sequence: CASSVGMGRGEETQYF. The DNA for the CDR3 is TGTGCCAGCAGCGTAGGAATGGGGCGGGGGGAAGAGACCCAGTACTTC.

The V call is TRBV6-2 or TRBV6-3, the J call TRBJ2-5; 9 positions agree with TRBD2. Germline trimming cut 5 bases from V and 5 bases from J; bases unmatched to any gene: 9. CDR3 length: 15 amino acids. Germline V CDR1 and CDR2: MNHEY, SVGEGT. The DNA for the CDR3 is TGTGCCAGCAGTACCGGACTAGCGCATAAGGAGACCCAGTACTTC. Translated: CASSTGLAHKETQYF.

This chain uses TRBV27 with TRBJ2-7; TRBD1 is a possible D gene (6 bases). The V gene's germline CDR1 is MNHEY and CDR2 SMNVEV (reference sequence). This CDR3 is 12 amino acids long. V was cut by 5 bases and J by 3 bases, with 8 bases left in between. The CDR3 nucleotides read TGTGCCAGCAGTCCGGGACACTACGAGCAGTACTTC. This encodes CASSPGHYEQYF.

The chain employs TRBV6-5 and TRBJ1-1; 7 bases fit TRBD1. CDR1 is MNHEY and CDR2 is SVGAGI in the germline V gene. J lost 1 base, V lost 0 bases, and 2 bases had no gene match. CDR3 length: 15 residues. Here the CDR3 reads CASSYSGTANTEAFF. CDR3 DNA: TGTGCCAGCAGTTACTCTGGGACAGCGAACACTGAAGCTTTCTTT.